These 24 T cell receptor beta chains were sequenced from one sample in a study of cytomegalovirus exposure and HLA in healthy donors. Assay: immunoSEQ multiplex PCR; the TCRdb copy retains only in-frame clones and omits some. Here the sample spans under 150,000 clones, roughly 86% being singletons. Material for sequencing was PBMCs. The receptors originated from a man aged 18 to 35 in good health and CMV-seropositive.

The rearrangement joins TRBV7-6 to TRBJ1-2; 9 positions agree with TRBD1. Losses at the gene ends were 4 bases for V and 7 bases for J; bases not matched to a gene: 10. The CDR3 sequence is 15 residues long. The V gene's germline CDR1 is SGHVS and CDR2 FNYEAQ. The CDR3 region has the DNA TGTGCCAGCAGCTCGGGACAGGGAATAGGTTCTGGCTACACCTTC. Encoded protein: CASSSGQGIGSGYTF.

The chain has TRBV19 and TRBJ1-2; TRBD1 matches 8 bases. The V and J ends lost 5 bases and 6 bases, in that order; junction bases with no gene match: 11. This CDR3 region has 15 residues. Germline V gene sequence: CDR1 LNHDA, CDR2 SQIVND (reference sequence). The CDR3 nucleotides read TGTGCCAGTAGTTCAGATAGGGGACAGGTTCATGGCTACACCTTC. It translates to CASSSDRGQVHGYTF.

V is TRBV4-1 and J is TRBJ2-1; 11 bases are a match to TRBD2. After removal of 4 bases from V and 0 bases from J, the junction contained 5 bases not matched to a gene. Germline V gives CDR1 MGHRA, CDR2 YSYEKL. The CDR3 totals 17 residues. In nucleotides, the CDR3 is TGCGCCAGCAGCCCGCGACTAGCGGGACCCTCCTACAATGAGCAGTTCTTC. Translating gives CASSPRLAGPSYNEQFF.

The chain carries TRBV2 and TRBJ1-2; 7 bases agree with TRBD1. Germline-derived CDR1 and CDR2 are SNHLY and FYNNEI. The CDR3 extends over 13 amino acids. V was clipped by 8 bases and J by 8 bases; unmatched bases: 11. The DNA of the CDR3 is TGTGCCAGCGAGGGACAGCCCTCAGGGGGCTACACCTTC. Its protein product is CASEGQPSGGYTF.

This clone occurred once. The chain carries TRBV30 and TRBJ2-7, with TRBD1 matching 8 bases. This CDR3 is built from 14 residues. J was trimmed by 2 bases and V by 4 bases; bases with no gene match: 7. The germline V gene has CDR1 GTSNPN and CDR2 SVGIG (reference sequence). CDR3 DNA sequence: TGTGCCTGGACAAGACAGGGGACCCCCTACGAGCAGTACTTC. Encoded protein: CAWTRQGTPYEQYF.

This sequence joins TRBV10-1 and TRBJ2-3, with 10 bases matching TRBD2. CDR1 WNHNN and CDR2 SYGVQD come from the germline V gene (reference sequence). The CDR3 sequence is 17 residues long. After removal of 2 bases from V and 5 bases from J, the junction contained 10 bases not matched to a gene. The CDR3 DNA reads TGCGCCAGCAGTGAGGCGGGAGCGGGAGGGAGGATAGATACGCAGTATTTT. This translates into CASSEAGAGGRIDTQYF.

CDR3 coding DNA: TGTGCCAGCAGCCCCTTGGGGCCCACCGGGGAGCTGTTTTTT. Protein: CASSPLGPTGELFF. This rearrangement joins TRBV5-6 to TRBJ2-2; D might be TRBD1 (5 bases). The CDR3 contains 14 residues. The germline V gene encodes CDR1 SGHDT and CDR2 YYEEEE. The germline V and J ends were trimmed by 4 bases and 4 bases, with 11 bases remaining between them.

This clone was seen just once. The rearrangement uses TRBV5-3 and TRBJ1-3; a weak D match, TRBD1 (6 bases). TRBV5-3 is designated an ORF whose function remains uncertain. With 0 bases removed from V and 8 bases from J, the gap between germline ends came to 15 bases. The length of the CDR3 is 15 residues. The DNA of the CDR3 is TGTGCCAGAAGCTTGGGCAGGGGCGGTACGGACACCATATATTTT. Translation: CARSLGRGGTDTIYF.

The CDR3 protein is CASSLGQVSPSYF. CDR3 nucleotides: TGTGCCAGCAGCTTAGGCCAGGTCAGCCCGTCGTACTTC. The genes are TRBV13 and TRBJ2-7; no reliable D call. Germline values: CDR1 PRHDT, CDR2 FYEKMQ (reference sequence). Trimming stripped 0 bases from V and 12 bases from J, with 15 bases between. The CDR3 has 13 amino acids.

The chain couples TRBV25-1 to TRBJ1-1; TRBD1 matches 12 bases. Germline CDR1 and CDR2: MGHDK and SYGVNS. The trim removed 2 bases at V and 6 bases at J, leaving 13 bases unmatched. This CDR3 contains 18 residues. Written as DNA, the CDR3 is TGTGCCAGCAGTGAAACTCCGGGACAGGGGGCGGTAGGCGCTGAAGCTTTCTTT. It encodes CASSETPGQGAVGAEAFF.

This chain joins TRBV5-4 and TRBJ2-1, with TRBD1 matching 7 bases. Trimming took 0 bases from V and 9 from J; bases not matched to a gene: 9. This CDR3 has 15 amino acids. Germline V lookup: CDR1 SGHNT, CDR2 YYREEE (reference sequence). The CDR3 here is CASSLESKGASEQFF. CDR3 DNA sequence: TGTGCCAGCAGCTTGGAGTCTAAGGGGGCTAGTGAGCAGTTCTTC.

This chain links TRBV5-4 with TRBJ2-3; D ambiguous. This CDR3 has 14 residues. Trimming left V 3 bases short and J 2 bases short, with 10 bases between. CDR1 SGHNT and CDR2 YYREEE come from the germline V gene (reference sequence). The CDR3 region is CASSSTTFTDTQYF. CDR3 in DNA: TGTGCCAGCAGCTCCACTACTTTCACAGATACGCAGTATTTT.

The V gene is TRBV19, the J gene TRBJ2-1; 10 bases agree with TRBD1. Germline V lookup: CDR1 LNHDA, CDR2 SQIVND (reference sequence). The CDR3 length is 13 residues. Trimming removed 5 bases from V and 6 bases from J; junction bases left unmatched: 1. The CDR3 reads CASSRQGANEQFF. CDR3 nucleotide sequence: TGTGCCAGTAGTCGACAGGGGGCCAATGAGCAGTTCTTC.

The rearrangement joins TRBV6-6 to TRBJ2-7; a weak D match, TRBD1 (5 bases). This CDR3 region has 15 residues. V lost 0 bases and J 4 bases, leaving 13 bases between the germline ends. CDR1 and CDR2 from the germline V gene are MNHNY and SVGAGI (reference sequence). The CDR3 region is CASSYSMKGRYEQYF. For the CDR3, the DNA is TGTGCCAGCAGTTACTCGATGAAGGGGCGTTACGAGCAGTACTTC.

The CDR3 spells CSVEELRPGLAGVGGWTDTQYF. As DNA, the CDR3 is TGCAGCGTTGAAGAATTGCGGCCTGGACTAGCGGGAGTCGGTGGGTGGACAGATACGCAGTATTTT. The rearrangement joins TRBV29-1 to TRBJ2-3; TRBD2 aligns across 13 bases. Germline assignment: CDR1 SQVTM and CDR2 ANQGSEA. V gave up 0 bases and J gave up 3 bases; unmatched junction bases: 21. The CDR3 has 22 residues.

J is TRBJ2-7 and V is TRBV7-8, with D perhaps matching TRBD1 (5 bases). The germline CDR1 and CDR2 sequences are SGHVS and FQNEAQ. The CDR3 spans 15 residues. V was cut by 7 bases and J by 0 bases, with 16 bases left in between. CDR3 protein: CASTPTGGSSYEQYF. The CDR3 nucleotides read TGTGCCAGCACCCCTACAGGTGGCAGCTCCTACGAGCAGTACTTC.

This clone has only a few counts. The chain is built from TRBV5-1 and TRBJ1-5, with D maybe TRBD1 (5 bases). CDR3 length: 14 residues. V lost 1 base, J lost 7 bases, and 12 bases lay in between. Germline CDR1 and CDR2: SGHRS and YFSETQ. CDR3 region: CASSLRGGGQPQHF. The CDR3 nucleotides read TGCGCCAGCAGCTTGCGGGGCGGGGGGCAGCCCCAGCATTTT.

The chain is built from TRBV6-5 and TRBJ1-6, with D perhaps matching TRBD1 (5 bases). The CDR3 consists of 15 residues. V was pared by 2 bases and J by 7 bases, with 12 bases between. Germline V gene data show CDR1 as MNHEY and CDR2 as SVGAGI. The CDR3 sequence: CASSYRDSPNSPLHF. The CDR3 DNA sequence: TGTGCCAGCAGTTACCGAGACAGTCCGAATTCACCCCTCCACTTT.

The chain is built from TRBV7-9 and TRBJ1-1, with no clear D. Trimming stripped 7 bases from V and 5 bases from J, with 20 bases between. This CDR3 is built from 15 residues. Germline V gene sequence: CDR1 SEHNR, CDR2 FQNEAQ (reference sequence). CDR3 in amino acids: CASTRSGGSGTEAFF. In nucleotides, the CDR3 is TGTGCCAGCACCCGAAGTGGCGGATCCGGGACTGAAGCTTTCTTT.

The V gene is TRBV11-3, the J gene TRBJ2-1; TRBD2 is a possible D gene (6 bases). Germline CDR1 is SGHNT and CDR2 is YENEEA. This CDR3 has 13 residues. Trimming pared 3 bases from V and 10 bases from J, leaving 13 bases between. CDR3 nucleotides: TGTGCCAGCAGCTTCCGAGCGGGTTGGGAGCAGTTCTTC. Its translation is CASSFRAGWEQFF.

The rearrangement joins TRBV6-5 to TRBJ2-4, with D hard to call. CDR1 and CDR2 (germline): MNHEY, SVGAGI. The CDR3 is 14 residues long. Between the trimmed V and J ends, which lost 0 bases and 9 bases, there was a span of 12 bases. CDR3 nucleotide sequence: TGTGCCAGCAGTTACTCCCCCACGGGTGGCATTCAGTACTTC. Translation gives CASSYSPTGGIQYF.

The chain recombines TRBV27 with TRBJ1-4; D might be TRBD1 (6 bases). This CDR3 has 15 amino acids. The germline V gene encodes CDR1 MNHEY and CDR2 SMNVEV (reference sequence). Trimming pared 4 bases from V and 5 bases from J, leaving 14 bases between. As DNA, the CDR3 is TGTGCCAGCAGTTCCCTGGGGGCGCGAAATGAAAAACTGTTTTTT. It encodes CASSSLGARNEKLFF.

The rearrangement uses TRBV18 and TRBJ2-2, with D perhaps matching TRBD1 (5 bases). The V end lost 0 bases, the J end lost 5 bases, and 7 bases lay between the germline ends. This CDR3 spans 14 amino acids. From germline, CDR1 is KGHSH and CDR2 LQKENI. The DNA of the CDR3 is TGTGCCAGCTCACCACCGGCAGGGACCGGGGAGCTGTTTTTT. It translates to CASSPPAGTGELFF. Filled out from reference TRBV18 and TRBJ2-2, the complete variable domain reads NAGVMQNPRHLVRRRGQEARLRCSPMKGHSHVYWYRQLPEEGLKFMVYLQKENIIDESGMPKERFSAEFPKEGPSILRIQQVVRGDSAAYFCASSPPAGTGELFFGEGSRLTVL.

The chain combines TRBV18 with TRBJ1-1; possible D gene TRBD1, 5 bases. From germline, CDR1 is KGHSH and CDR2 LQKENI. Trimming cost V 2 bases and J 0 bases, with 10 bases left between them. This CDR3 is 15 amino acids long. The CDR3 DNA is TGTGCCAGCTCACCAATACAGGACATGAACACTGAAGCTTTCTTT. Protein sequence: CASSPIQDMNTEAFF.